This is a list of T cell receptor beta chains from one sample in a study of blood T cell repertoires in COVID-19. Profiling relied on immunoSEQ multiplex PCR, and the TCRdb table lists in-frame clones only, not all of them. The sample contains some 200,000 clones, 87% of which appear only once. What was sequenced was PBMCs or T cells enriched from blood (not recorded which). Every receptor here comes from a man aged 18 to 30 with acute COVID-19. Each CDR3 is given with its conserved first and last residue. Fields, in order: D gene, CDR3 length, clone size, V gene, J gene, CDR3 protein, CDR3 DNA. The D gene is left open where the match is weak. Clone size is not always given. Where it is, it says once, few, many or a class for expanded clones.

TRBD1	15	.	TRBV4-1	TRBJ2-3	CASSPGTDLFGTQYF	TGCGCCAGCAGCCCCGGGACAGATCTGTTCGGTACGCAGTATTTT
TRBD1	15	.	TRBV10-2	TRBJ2-1	CASSEPAGGGNEQFF	TGCGCCAGCAGTGAGCCGGCAGGGGGTGGCAATGAGCAGTTCTTC
.	14	few	TRBV20-1	TRBJ1-1	CSASKMLGRTEAFF	TGCAGTGCTAGTAAGATGTTGGGGCGCACTGAAGCTTTCTTT
TRBD2	15	.	TRBV28	TRBJ2-1	CASSFELAGKNEQFF	TGTGCCAGCAGTTTCGAACTAGCGGGTAAGAATGAGCAGTTCTTC
.	13	.	TRBV6-6	TRBJ1-1	CASSHRWNTEAFF	TGTGCCAGCAGCCACAGATGGAACACTGAAGCTTTCTTT
TRBD2	15	.	TRBV7-9	TRBJ2-1	CASSPHGGSDNEQFF	TGTGCCAGCAGCCCTCATGGCGGGAGCGACAATGAGCAGTTCTTC
TRBD1	16	.	TRBV11-2	TRBJ2-5	CASSLWDRDEGETQYF	TGTGCCAGCAGCTTATGGGACAGGGATGAGGGGGAGACCCAGTACTTC
TRBD1	16	.	TRBV11-2	TRBJ1-1	CASSPRQGRKDTEAFF	TGTGCCAGCAGCCCTAGACAGGGGCGGAAGGACACTGAAGCTTTCTTT
TRBD2	22	.	TRBV7-3	TRBJ2-2	CASSLAGRGRLAGEKNTGELFF	TGTGCCAGCAGCTTGGCGGGGAGGGGGAGACTAGCGGGAGAGAAGAACACCGGGGAGCTGTTTTTT
.	14	.	TRBV6-5	TRBJ2-3	CASSSAGQTDTQYF	TGTGCCAGCAGTTCCGCCGGACAGACAGATACGCAGTATTTT
TRBD1	15	.	TRBV11-2	TRBJ1-2	CASSLPGTGFYGYTF	TGTGCCAGCAGCCTCCCCGGGACAGGGTTCTATGGCTACACCTTC
.	14	few	TRBV24-1	TRBJ2-2	CATSHPQGGGELFF	TGTGCCACCAGCCACCCCCAGGGTGGTGGGGAGCTGTTTTTT
.	14	.	TRBV11-2	TRBJ1-2	CASSLAGAAYGYTF	TGTGCCAGCAGCTTAGCCGGTGCCGCCTATGGCTACACCTTC
.	14	.	TRBV5-8	TRBJ2-5	CASSLGRLLETQYF	TGTGCCAGCAGCTTGGGGAGACTCCTAGAGACCCAGTACTTC
TRBD1	13	.	TRBV28	TRBJ1-1	CASRQGMNTEAFF	TGTGCCAGCAGACAGGGGATGAACACTGAAGCTTTCTTT
TRBD1	12	.	TRBV13	TRBJ1-1	CASSSTGGEAFF	TGTGCCAGCAGTTCGACAGGGGGCGAAGCTTTCTTT
TRBD2	13	few	TRBV2	TRBJ2-1	CASTLAGANEQFF	TGTGCCAGCACCCTAGCGGGAGCAAATGAGCAGTTCTTC
.	13	.	TRBV6-5	TRBJ2-7	CASRTGSWYEQYF	TGTGCCAGCAGGACAGGTTCCTGGTACGAGCAGTACTTC
TRBD1	13	.	TRBV6-4	TRBJ1-1	CASSFGTGTEAFF	TGTGCCAGCAGCTTCGGGACAGGCACTGAAGCTTTCTTT
TRBD2	15	.	TRBV7-3	TRBJ2-3	CASSPGTSGTDTQYF	TGTGCCAGCAGCCCAGGGACTAGCGGCACAGATACGCAGTATTTT
.	16	.	TRBV5-1	TRBJ2-7	CASSLIGVSSAYEQYF	TGCGCCAGCAGCTTGATCGGGGTTAGTTCGGCCTACGAGCAGTACTTC
.	15	.	TRBV15	TRBJ2-2	CATSRDGESTGELFF	TGTGCCACCAGCAGAGATGGGGAGAGCACCGGGGAGCTGTTTTTT
.	13	.	TRBV5-4	TRBJ2-7	CASSSPSSYEQYF	TGTGCCAGCAGCTCCCCCAGCTCCTACGAGCAGTACTTC
.	15	.	TRBV28	TRBJ2-7	CASRTAIRGRNEQYF	TGTGCCAGCAGAACCGCAATCAGGGGGAGGAACGAGCAGTACTTC
TRBD2	18	.	TRBV11-2	TRBJ2-3	CASSLDPPGLASTDTQYF	TGTGCCAGCAGCTTAGACCCTCCGGGACTAGCGAGCACAGATACGCAGTATTTT
TRBD1	15	.	TRBV6-5	TRBJ2-5	CASRKDRAGWETQYF	TGTGCCAGCAGGAAGGACAGGGCAGGGTGGGAGACCCAGTACTTC
.	13	.	TRBV28	TRBJ1-2	CASSFRGPYGYTF	TGTGCCAGCAGTTTCAGGGGCCCATATGGCTACACCTTC
TRBD1	15	.	TRBV11-2	TRBJ1-5	CASSWGTGGDQPQHF	TGTGCCAGCAGCTGGGGGACAGGAGGGGATCAGCCCCAGCATTTT
TRBD1	14	.	TRBV6-5	TRBJ1-1	CASSYEGPGQITFF	TGTGCCAGCAGTTACGAGGGACCGGGACAGATAACTTTCTTT
TRBD2	17	.	TRBV11-3	TRBJ2-1	CASSRGLAGGSYNEQFF	TGTGCCAGCAGCCGCGGACTAGCGGGAGGCTCCTACAATGAGCAGTTCTTC
.	12	.	TRBV24-1	TRBJ1-5	CATQQGNQPQHF	TGTGCCACCCAGCAGGGCAATCAGCCCCAGCATTTT
.	12	.	TRBV4-1	TRBJ1-2	CASSQDSYGYTF	TGCGCCAGCAGCCAAGATAGCTATGGCTACACCTTC
TRBD2	15	.	TRBV9	TRBJ2-7	CASSGSAGATYEQYF	TGTGCCAGCAGCGGTTCAGCGGGAGCCACCTACGAGCAGTACTTC
TRBD1	15	.	TRBV14	TRBJ2-7	CASSQDPQGANEQYF	TGTGCCAGCAGCCAAGATCCACAGGGGGCTAACGAGCAGTACTTC
TRBD2	16	.	TRBV27	TRBJ2-1	CASRTGLAGGYNEQFF	TGTGCCAGCAGGACTGGACTAGCGGGAGGGTACAATGAGCAGTTCTTC
.	14	.	TRBV28	TRBJ1-3	CASSLGGDRNTIYF	TGTGCCAGCAGTTTAGGAGGGGATCGAAACACCATATATTTT
.	15	.	TRBV11-2	TRBJ2-2	CASSLVGRGTGELFF	TGTGCCAGCAGCTTGGTAGGGCGGGGCACCGGGGAGCTGTTTTTT
TRBD1	15	once	TRBV27	TRBJ1-2	CASSPGTGRGYGYTF	TGTGCCAGCAGTCCGGGGACAGGAAGGGGCTATGGCTACACCTTC
.	15	.	TRBV14	TRBJ2-7	CASSQELRVIDEQYF	TGTGCCAGCAGCCAAGAGCTCAGGGTCATCGACGAGCAGTACTTC
.	17	once	TRBV4-3	TRBJ2-3	CASSQERPWGRSDTQYF	TGCGCCAGCAGCCAAGAACGACCATGGGGCAGGTCAGATACGCAGTATTTT
TRBD1	14	few	TRBV29-1	TRBJ1-1	CSVGYTGVNTEAFF	TGCAGCGTAGGGTATACAGGGGTGAACACTGAAGCTTTCTTT
.	15	.	TRBV15	TRBJ2-1	CATSRDLPGDDEQFF	TGTGCCACCAGCAGAGATCTACCAGGGGACGATGAGCAGTTCTTC
.	14	.	TRBV2	TRBJ2-2	CASSETTNTGELFF	TGTGCCAGCAGTGAAACGACAAACACCGGGGAGCTGTTTTTT
TRBD1	15	.	TRBV23-1	TRBJ2-2	CASRTGTGNTGELFF	TGCGCCAGCAGGACCGGGACAGGGAACACCGGGGAGCTGTTTTTT
.	16	.	TRBV11-3	TRBJ2-1	CASSILEHRNYNEQFF	TGTGCCAGCAGCATACTAGAACATAGAAACTACAATGAGCAGTTCTTC
.	17	.	TRBV4-1	TRBJ2-3	CASSQDDNGGHTDTQYF	TGCGCCAGCAGCCAAGACGACAATGGAGGCCACACAGATACGCAGTATTTT